This TCR beta chain stems from a study of T cell responses to AZD1222 COVID-19 vaccine. At the level of the study: Pooled in the analysis were second doses at about 4 or about 12 weeks. Study outcomes and limitations: Two AZD1222 administrations were followed by greater Spike-specific TCR breadth and depth. Baseline seropositives among AZD1222 recipients totaled only 5 to 7.

Germline CDR1 is LNHDA and CDR2 is SQIVND (reference sequence). The V gene lost 5 bases and the J gene lost 1 base, with 12 bases spanning the gap. The CDR3 spans 15 residues. Regarding this clone: Its antigen is still unknown.

Method: immunoSEQ multiplex PCR; TCRdb's copy keeps in-frame clones and lacks some. The sample has some 150,000 clones; over 90% are singletons. The receptor was isolated from an adult in good health. The specimen was peripheral blood, collected on day 0 of AZD1222 vaccination. The rearrangement links TRBV19 to TRBJ1-5; D may be TRBD1 (6 bases). Written as DNA, the CDR3 is TGTGCCAGTAGTTTTACAGGGTTGAGCAATCAGCCCCAGCATTTT. Translation gives CASSFTGLSNQPQHF.